The 19 T cell receptor beta chains presented below share a single source sample, sequenced in a study of T cells in Graves' hyperthyroidism and ophthalmopathy. There were TCR beta CDR3 regions amplified from RNA transcripts. The primer set for the first-round RT-PCR of the TCR CDR3 was HTBI. One entry per CDR3 protein results from TCRdb running MiXCR on the multiplex PCR reads. In the table there are 560,000 or so distinct CDR3 sequences, about 20% of which are singletons. Sample: blood. These receptors were obtained from a middle-aged man with Graves' ophthalmopathy.

This clonotype was counted ten times or more. V is TRBV7-8 and J is TRBJ2-2; TRBD2 agrees at 11 bases. The CDR3 sequence is 20 residues long. Germline CDR1 reads SGHVS; CDR2 reads FQNEAQ. The V segment lost 5 bases and the J segment 2 bases; nucleotides outside the gene matches: 16. The CDR3 DNA follows: TGTGCCAGCAGCCATTACGGTGGCCTAGCGGGAGGATATAACACCGGGGAGCTGTTTTTT. It translates to CASSHYGGLAGGYNTGELFF.

Only a few counts were recorded for this clonotype. The V gene is TRBV6-5, the J gene TRBJ2-1; D perhaps matches TRBD2 (6 bases). Germline V gives CDR1 MNHEY, CDR2 SVGAGI. This CDR3 contains 14 residues. Between the trimmed V and J ends, which lost 2 bases and 2 bases, there was a span of 7 bases. The chain's CDR3 is CASSYGGTYNEQFF. CDR3 nucleotides: TGTGCCAGCAGTTACGGGGGGACCTACAATGAGCAGTTCTTC.

A few counts support this clonotype. The V gene is TRBV7-8, the J gene TRBJ2-6, with TRBD2 as a possible D gene (5 bases). In germline, CDR1 is SGHVS, CDR2 FQNEAQ. Trimming cost V 2 bases and J 0 bases, with 14 bases left between them. CDR3 length: 18 residues. The CDR3 nucleotides read TGTGCCAGCAGCTTAATTGGAGGCAGTCACTCTGGGGCCAACGTCCTGACTTTC. Protein: CASSLIGGSHSGANVLTF.

The chain is built from TRBV7-3 and TRBJ1-1, with D unresolved. CDR1 and CDR2 from the germline V gene are SGHTA and FQGTGA. Trimming shortened V by 2 bases and J by 5 bases, and 9 bases separated the two germline ends. The CDR3 is 13 amino acids. The CDR3 coding sequence is TGTGCCAGCAGCTTAGATCCGGGAACTGAAGCTTTCTTT. Its translation is CASSLDPGTEAFF.

This chain joins TRBV7-8 and TRBJ1-2; the D gene is possibly TRBD1 (5 bases). CDR1 SGHVS and CDR2 FQNEAQ come from the germline V gene. V gave up 1 base and J gave up 4 bases, with 10 bases separating them. This CDR3 is 14 amino acids long. The CDR3 region is CASSLVAGSYGYTF. CDR3 sequence (DNA): TGTGCCAGCAGCTTAGTTGCAGGGTCCTATGGCTACACCTTC.

This clonotype was counted many times. J is TRBJ2-3 and V is TRBV7-9; D is unresolved. Trimming shortened V by 5 bases and J by 0 bases, and 3 bases separated the two germline ends. This CDR3 contains 12 residues. Looked up from germline, CDR1 is SEHNR and CDR2 is FQNEAQ (reference sequence). In DNA, the CDR3 is TGTGCCAGCAGCATTAGCACAGATACGCAGTATTTT. Its protein is CASSISTDTQYF.

The gene calls are TRBV28 and TRBJ2-7; TRBD1 matches 7 bases. The J segment lost 3 bases and the V segment lost 8 bases, leaving 7 bases of the junction unmatched. Germline V CDR1 and CDR2: MDHEN, SYDVKM. There are 13 residues in the CDR3. CDR3 protein: CASSRGLGYEQYF. In DNA, the CDR3 is TGTGCCAGCTCTAGGGGGCTAGGCTACGAGCAGTACTTC.

The V and J genes are TRBV19 and TRBJ1-4, with 9 bases identical to TRBD1. The CDR3 loop spans 14 amino acids. CDR1 and CDR2 from the germline V gene are LNHDA and SQIVND (reference sequence). With V trimmed by 7 bases and J by 4 bases, 4 bases remained unmatched. This chain's CDR3 is CASNRDRDNEKLFF. The CDR3 DNA reads as TGTGCCAGTAACAGGGACAGGGATAATGAAAAACTGTTTTTT.

The CDR3 spells CASSSDRGGYFDYGYTF. The DNA of the CDR3 is TGTGCCAGCAGCTCCGACAGGGGAGGCTACTTCGATTATGGCTACACCTTC. The rearrangement joins TRBV7-9 to TRBJ1-2; 8 bases fit TRBD1. The V gene's germline CDR1 is SEHNR and CDR2 FQNEAQ (reference sequence). V trimming: 4 bases; J trimming: 5 bases; junction bases outside the gene matches: 15. This CDR3 has 17 residues.

This clonotype was seen ten or more times. V gene TRBV27 combines with J gene TRBJ2-7, with TRBD2 matching 11 bases. Germline CDR1 and CDR2: MNHEY and SMNVEV (reference sequence). Unmatched junction bases numbered 1, after V lost 2 bases and J lost 7 bases. This CDR3 comprises 13 residues. CDR3 in DNA: TGTGCCAGCAGTTTAGGACTAGCGGGTGAGCAGTACTTC. It translates to CASSLGLAGEQYF.

This rearrangement joins TRBV10-3 to TRBJ2-2, with 11 bases aligning to TRBD2. Germline assignment: CDR1 ENHRY and CDR2 SYGVKD. The CDR3 covers 15 residues. Losses at the gene ends were 11 bases for V and 6 bases for J; bases not matched to a gene: 11. The DNA for the CDR3 is TGTGCCCCCCTCGGGGTAGCGGGAGGGTCCGGGGAGCTGTTTTTT. Translated: CAPLGVAGGSGELFF.

The J gene is TRBJ2-1, the V gene TRBV7-2, with 12 bases that match TRBD2. The CDR3 runs to 16 residues. Germline values: CDR1 SGHTA, CDR2 FQGNSA. The V segment lost 6 bases and the J segment 9 bases; nucleotides outside the gene matches: 12. CDR3: CASSPLAGGPAAEQFF. As DNA, the CDR3 is TGTGCCAGCAGTCCCCTAGCGGGAGGGCCTGCTGCTGAGCAGTTCTTC. Full variable domain (remainder filled in from reference TRBV7-2 and TRBJ2-1): GAGVSQSPSNKVTEKGKDVELRCDPISGHTALYWYRQSLGQGLEFLIYFQGNSAPDKSGLPSDRFSAERTGGSVSTLTIQRTQQEDSAVYLCASSPLAGGPAAEQFFGPGTRLTVL.

A few counts support this clonotype. The chain joins TRBV4-1 to TRBJ2-7; D remains ambiguous. The CDR3 is 14 residues long. V dropped 2 bases and J dropped 4 bases, with 12 bases sitting between them. The germline gives CDR1 MGHRA, CDR2 YSYEKL. The CDR3 region is CASSQIGGVYEQYF. Here the CDR3 DNA reads TGCGCCAGCAGCCAAATAGGTGGGGTTTACGAGCAGTACTTC.

This clonotype was counted a few times. This chain joins TRBV11-2 and TRBJ2-4, with D uncertain. The CDR3 covers 15 residues. The germline V gene encodes CDR1 SGHAT and CDR2 FQNNGV. Between the trimmed V and J ends, which lost 4 bases and 0 bases, there was a span of 10 bases. The CDR3 protein is CASSYGRLAKNIQYF. The DNA for the CDR3 is TGTGCCAGCAGCTATGGGCGGTTAGCCAAAAACATTCAGTACTTC.

The J gene is TRBJ2-1, the V gene TRBV28; D gene unclear. The CDR3 extends over 14 amino acids. V was trimmed by 2 bases and J by 6 bases, leaving 11 bases between them. Per the germline V gene, CDR1 is MDHEN and CDR2 is SYDVKM. This chain's CDR3 is CASSLVLLGNEQFF. The CDR3 bases are TGTGCCAGCAGTTTAGTATTGTTGGGCAATGAGCAGTTCTTC.

CDR3 in amino acids: CASSQDRAGERAGELFF. The CDR3 DNA follows: TGCGCCAGCAGCCAAGATAGGGCGGGAGAACGTGCCGGGGAGCTGTTTTTT. The rearrangement uses TRBV4-3 and TRBJ2-2; 7 bases align to TRBD2. CDR3 size: 17 residues. Germline assignment: CDR1 LGHNA and CDR2 YSLEER. After removal of 0 bases from V and 6 bases from J, the junction contained 10 bases not matched to a gene.

This clonotype was recorded many times. V and J are TRBV11-2 and TRBJ2-1; a weak D match, TRBD2 (6 bases). V dropped 6 bases and J dropped 3 bases, with 18 bases sitting between them. Germline-derived CDR1 and CDR2 are SGHAT and FQNNGV. CDR3 size: 16 residues. Written as DNA, the CDR3 is TGTGCCAGCAGTTGGGGCCCGGGACTGGACTACAATGAGCAGTTCTTC. It yields the protein CASSWGPGLDYNEQFF.

This clonotype was observed a few times. The CDR3 protein is CASSLYGGDHEQYF. The CDR3 nucleotides read TGTGCCAGCAGCTTGTACGGCGGGGACCACGAGCAGTACTTC. The chain employs TRBV5-6 and TRBJ2-7; D might be TRBD2 (6 bases). Looked up from germline, CDR1 is SGHDT and CDR2 is YYEEEE. V was clipped by 1 base and J by 5 bases, with 13 bases between them. The CDR3 sequence is 14 residues long.

This clonotype has only a few counts. The chain employs TRBV20-1 and TRBJ1-4; D unresolved. The CDR3 has 15 amino acids. Germline CDR1 reads DFQATT; CDR2 reads SNEGSKA (reference sequence). Trimming cost V 1 base and J 5 bases, with 14 bases left between them. CDR3 coding DNA: TGCAGTGCTAGAGGGGCCACCCTGCGGAATGAAAAACTGTTTTTT. Amino acids: CSARGATLRNEKLFF.